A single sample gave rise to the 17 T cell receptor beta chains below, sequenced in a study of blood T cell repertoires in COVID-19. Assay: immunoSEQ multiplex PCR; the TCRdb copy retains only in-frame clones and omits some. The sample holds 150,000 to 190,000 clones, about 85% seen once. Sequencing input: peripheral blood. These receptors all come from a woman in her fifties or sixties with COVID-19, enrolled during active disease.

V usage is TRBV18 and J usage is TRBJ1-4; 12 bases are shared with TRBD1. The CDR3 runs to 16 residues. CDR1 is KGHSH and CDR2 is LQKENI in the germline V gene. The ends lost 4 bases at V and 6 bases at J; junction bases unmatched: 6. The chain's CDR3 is CASSLGQGAKYEKLFF. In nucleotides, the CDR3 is TGTGCCAGCTCACTGGGACAGGGGGCGAAATATGAAAAACTGTTTTTT.

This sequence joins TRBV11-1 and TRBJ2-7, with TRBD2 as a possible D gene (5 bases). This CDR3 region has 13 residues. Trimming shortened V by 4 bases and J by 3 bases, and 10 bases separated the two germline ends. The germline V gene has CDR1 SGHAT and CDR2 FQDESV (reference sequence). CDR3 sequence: CASSYSGGYEQYV. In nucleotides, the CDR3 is TGTGCCAGCAGCTACAGCGGTGGCTACGAGCAGTACGTC.

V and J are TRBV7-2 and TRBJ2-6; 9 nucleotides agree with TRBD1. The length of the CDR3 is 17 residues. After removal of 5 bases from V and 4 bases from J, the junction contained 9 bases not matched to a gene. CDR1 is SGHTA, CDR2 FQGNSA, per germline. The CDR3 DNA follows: TGTGCCAGCAGCGCTCCGGGACAGGGTTCCGGGGCCAACGTCCTGACTTTC. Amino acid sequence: CASSAPGQGSGANVLTF.

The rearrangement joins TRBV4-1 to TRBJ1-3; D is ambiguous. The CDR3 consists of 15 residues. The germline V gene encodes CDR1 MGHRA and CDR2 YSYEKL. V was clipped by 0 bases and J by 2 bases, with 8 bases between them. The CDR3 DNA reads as TGCGCCAGCAGCCAAGAGGACTCCCCTGGAAACACCATATATTTT. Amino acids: CASSQEDSPGNTIYF.

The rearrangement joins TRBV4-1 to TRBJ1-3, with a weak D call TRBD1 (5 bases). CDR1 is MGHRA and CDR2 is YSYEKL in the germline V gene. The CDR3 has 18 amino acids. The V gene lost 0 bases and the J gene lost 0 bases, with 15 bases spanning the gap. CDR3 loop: CASSQEGKDTYSGNTIYF. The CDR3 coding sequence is TGCGCCAGCAGCCAAGAGGGTAAGGACACCTACTCTGGAAACACCATATATTTT.

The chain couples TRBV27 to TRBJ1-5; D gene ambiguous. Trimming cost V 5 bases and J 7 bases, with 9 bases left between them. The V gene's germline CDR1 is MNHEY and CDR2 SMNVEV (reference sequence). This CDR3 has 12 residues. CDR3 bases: TGTGCCAGCAGTCTGCCGGGACAGCCCCAGCATTTT. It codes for CASSLPGQPQHF.

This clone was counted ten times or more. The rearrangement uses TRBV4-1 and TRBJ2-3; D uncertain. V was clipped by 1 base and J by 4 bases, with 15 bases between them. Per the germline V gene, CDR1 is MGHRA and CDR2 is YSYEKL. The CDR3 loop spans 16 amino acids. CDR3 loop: CASSQVNLVRADTQYF. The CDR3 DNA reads TGCGCCAGCAGCCAAGTTAATCTAGTCCGGGCAGATACGCAGTATTTT.

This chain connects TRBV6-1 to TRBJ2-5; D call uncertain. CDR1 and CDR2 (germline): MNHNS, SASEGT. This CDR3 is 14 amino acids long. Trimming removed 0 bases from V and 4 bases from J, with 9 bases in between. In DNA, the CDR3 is TGTGCCAGCAGTGAAGCAAGGAGCGCAGAGACCCAGTACTTC. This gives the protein CASSEARSAETQYF.

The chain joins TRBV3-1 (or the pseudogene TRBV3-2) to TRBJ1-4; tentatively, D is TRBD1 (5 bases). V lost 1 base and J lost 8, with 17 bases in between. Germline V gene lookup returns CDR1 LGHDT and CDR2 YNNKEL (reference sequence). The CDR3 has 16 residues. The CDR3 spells CASSQGLITQGEKLFF. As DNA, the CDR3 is TGTGCCAGCAGCCAAGGGTTAATCACCCAGGGCGAAAAACTGTTTTTT.

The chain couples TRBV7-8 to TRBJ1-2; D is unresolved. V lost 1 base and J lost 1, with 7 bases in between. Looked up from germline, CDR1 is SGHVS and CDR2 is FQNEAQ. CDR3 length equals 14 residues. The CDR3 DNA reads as TGTGCCAGCAGCTTAGGCAGGATTAACTATGGCTACACCTTC. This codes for CASSLGRINYGYTF.

The CDR3, as DNA: TGTGCCAGCACCCCAGGGACGACCGGGAGAACTGAAGCTTTCTTT. Protein sequence: CASTPGTTGRTEAFF. This chain uses TRBV6-5 with TRBJ1-1, with a tentative D call TRBD1 (5 bases). This CDR3 is 15 amino acids long. Germline CDR1 reads MNHEY; CDR2 reads SVGAGI. Trimming removed 7 bases at V and 5 bases at J, with 20 bases between.

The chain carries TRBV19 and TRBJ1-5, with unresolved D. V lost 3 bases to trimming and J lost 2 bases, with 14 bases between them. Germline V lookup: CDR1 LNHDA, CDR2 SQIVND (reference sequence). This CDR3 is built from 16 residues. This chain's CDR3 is CASSIGQALGNQPQHF. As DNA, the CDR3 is TGTGCCAGTAGTATCGGTCAAGCCTTGGGCAATCAGCCCCAGCATTTT.

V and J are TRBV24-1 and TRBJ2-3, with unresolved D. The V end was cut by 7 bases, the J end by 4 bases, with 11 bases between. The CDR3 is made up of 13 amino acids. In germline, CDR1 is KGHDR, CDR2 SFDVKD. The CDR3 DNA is TGTGCCACCAGAAGCTGGGCCGCAGATACGCAGTATTTT. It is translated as CATRSWAADTQYF.

CDR3 DNA sequence: TGCAGCGTTACAGGGTTCGACACTGAAGCTTTCTTT. This gives the protein CSVTGFDTEAFF. The chain recombines TRBV29-1 with TRBJ1-1, with D possibly matching TRBD1 (6 bases). The germline gives CDR1 SQVTM, CDR2 ANQGSEA. Trimming stripped 5 bases from V and 3 bases from J, with 10 bases between. CDR3 length: 12 amino acids.

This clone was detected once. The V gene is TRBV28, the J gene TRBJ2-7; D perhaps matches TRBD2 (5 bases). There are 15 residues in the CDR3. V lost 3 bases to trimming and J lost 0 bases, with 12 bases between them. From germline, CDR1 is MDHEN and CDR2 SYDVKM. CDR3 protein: CASSFRGSRSYEQYF. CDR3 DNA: TGTGCCAGCAGTTTCCGCGGGTCCCGCTCCTACGAGCAGTACTTC.

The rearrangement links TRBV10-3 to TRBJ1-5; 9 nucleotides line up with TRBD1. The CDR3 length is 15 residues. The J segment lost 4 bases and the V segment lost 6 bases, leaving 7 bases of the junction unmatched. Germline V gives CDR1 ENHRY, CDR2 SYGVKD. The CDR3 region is CAIRGTGTGNQPQHF. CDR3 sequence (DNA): TGTGCCATCAGAGGCACCGGGACAGGGAATCAGCCCCAGCATTTT.

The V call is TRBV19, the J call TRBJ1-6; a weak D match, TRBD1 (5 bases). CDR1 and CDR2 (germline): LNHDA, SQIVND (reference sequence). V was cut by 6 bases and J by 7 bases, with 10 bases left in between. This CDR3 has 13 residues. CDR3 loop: CASSPKGNSPLHF. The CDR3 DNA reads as TGTGCCAGTAGCCCCAAGGGGAATTCACCCCTCCACTTT.